Many counts were recorded for the clone carrying this T cell receptor beta chain. What it binds is not known. The data are from a study of T cells in Graves' hyperthyroidism and ophthalmopathy. Losses at the gene ends were 3 bases for V and 5 bases for J; bases not matched to a gene: 12. From germline, CDR1 is MDHEN and CDR2 SYDVKM. This CDR3 spans 16 amino acids. Amplified regions were TCR beta CDR3 sequences from RNA transcripts. A first-round RT-PCR of the TCR CDR3 used the HTBI primer set. TCRdb reprocessed the multiplex PCR reads with MiXCR, giving one entry per CDR3 protein. The data hold roughly 740,000 distinct CDR3 sequences, with approximately 16% observed a single time. Whole-study results and caveats: Researchers report that a 13 V-J model separated ophthalmopathy from stable hyperthyroidism. Most clonotypes that expanded in the thyroid above 0.001 also showed up in blood.

Hyperthyroidism in the patients, aged 18 to 65, was newly diagnosed and under 2 months in duration. Source material for PBMCs was more than 7.5 ml fresh peripheral blood. Material: blood. The chain is built from TRBV28 and TRBJ2-5, with 7 bases lining up with TRBD2. The receptor's source is a man between 18 and 29 years old with Graves' hyperthyroidism. The CDR3 DNA follows: TGTGCCAGCAGTTTTCGGGCTAGCGGAGCGGCGGAGACCCAGTACTTC. Protein sequence: CASSFRASGAAETQYF.